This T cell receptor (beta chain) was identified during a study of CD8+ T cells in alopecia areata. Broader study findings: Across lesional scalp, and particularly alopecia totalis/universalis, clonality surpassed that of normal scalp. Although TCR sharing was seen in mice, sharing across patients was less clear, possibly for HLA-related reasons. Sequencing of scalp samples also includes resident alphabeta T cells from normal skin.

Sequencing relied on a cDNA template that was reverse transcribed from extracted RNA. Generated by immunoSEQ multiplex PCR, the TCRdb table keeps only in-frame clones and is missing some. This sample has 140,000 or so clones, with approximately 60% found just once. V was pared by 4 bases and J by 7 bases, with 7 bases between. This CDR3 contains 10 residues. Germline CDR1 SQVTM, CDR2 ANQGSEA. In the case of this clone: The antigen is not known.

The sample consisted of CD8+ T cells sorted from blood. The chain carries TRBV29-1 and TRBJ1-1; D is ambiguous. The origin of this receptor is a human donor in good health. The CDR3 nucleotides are TGCAGCGTTGGCTCGGGTGAAGCTTTCTTT. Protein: CSVGSGEAFF.